Below, 7 T cell receptor beta chains from the same sample are listed, as sequenced in a study of naive and memory T cell subsets. Findings and limits, study-wide: Naive repertoires, especially CD8, held a few larger clonotypes, possibly memory cells re-expressing CD45RA.

Two oligonucleotides, mixed equimolar, formed the beta constant-region primer covering TRBC1 and TRBC2. Nested alpha and beta constant-region primers with the SP2 primer drove four PCR rounds on ligated cDNA. TCRdb used MiXCR to reprocess the UMI-ligation and nested PCR reads, holding one entry per CDR3 protein. Of 130,000 to 150,000 distinct CDR3 sequences listed, approximately 22% are singletons. Their cognate antigens are unknown. The specimen was naive CD4+ T cells from blood. These receptors were collected from a human donor in good health.

This clonotype appeared a single time. V gene TRBV19 combines with J gene TRBJ2-7; tentatively, D is TRBD1 (6 bases). CDR1 is LNHDA, CDR2 SQIVND, per germline (reference sequence). CDR3 length equals 17 residues. V was shortened by 3 bases and J by 4 bases, with 22 bases between the two germline ends. CDR3 DNA sequence: TGTGCCAGTAGTATGCGCTTTGCTGGGACACCAGGTTACGAGCAGTACTTC. Residues: CASSMRFAGTPGYEQYF.

This rearrangement joins TRBV3-1 to TRBJ2-5, with TRBD2 identical over 8 bases. The V gene's germline CDR1 is LGHDT and CDR2 YNNKEL (reference sequence). This CDR3 has 17 amino acids. With 0 bases clipped from V and 5 bases from J, the junction kept 11 bases outside the gene matches. CDR3 in amino acids: CASSQDLPSGRRETQYF. The CDR3 DNA follows: TGTGCCAGCAGCCAAGATCTGCCCAGCGGGAGACGGGAGACCCAGTACTTC.

The chain links TRBV4-1 to TRBJ2-1, with 7 bases matching TRBD2. V was clipped by 0 bases and J by 10 bases; unmatched bases: 15. Per the germline V gene, CDR1 is MGHRA and CDR2 is YSYEKL. This CDR3 contains 17 residues. CDR3 loop: CASSQDNRGSWYREQFF. The CDR3 DNA reads TGCGCCAGCAGCCAAGATAACCGCGGGAGCTGGTACAGGGAGCAGTTCTTC.

This clonotype came up once. This sequence joins TRBV7-9 and TRBJ2-3; D not certain. The V end lost 5 bases, the J end lost 3 bases, and 3 bases lay between the germline ends. CDR3 size: 11 residues. Germline assignment: CDR1 SEHNR and CDR2 FQNEAQ (reference sequence). CDR3 DNA: TGTGCCAGCAGCGTTACAGATACGCAGTATTTT. Translated: CASSVTDTQYF.

The gene calls are TRBV5-1 and TRBJ2-3; D remains unclear. The ends were cut back, 2 bases at V and 4 bases at J, with 8 bases in the middle. The germline CDR1 and CDR2 sequences are SGHRS and YFSETQ. This CDR3 has 13 residues. The CDR3: CASSFLSADTQYF. CDR3 DNA sequence: TGCGCCAGCAGCTTCTTAAGCGCAGATACGCAGTATTTT.

The J gene is TRBJ1-3, the V gene TRBV30; D may be TRBD1 (5 bases). The CDR3 has 14 residues. Germline CDR1 GTSNPN, CDR2 SVGIG (reference sequence). V was cut by 5 bases and J by 0 bases, with 11 bases left in between. CDR3 DNA sequence: TGTGCCTGGTTTGACAGACTCTCTGGAAACACCATATATTTT. It codes for CAWFDRLSGNTIYF.

The rearrangement uses TRBV7-2 and TRBJ1-2; 9 bases agree with TRBD1. Germline CDR1 and CDR2: SGHTA and FQGNSA. Losses at the gene ends were 2 bases for V and 8 bases for J; bases not matched to a gene: 12. The length of the CDR3 is 16 residues. The CDR3: CASSLSKGTGLSGYTF. The CDR3 DNA sequence: TGTGCCAGCAGCTTATCGAAGGGGACAGGGCTTTCGGGCTACACCTTC.